Following are 20 T cell receptor beta chains from one sample sequenced in a study of blood T cells in healthy people across ages. A second PCR of about 7 to 12 cycles used a sample-barcoded 5' primer and a J-beta primer mix. MiXCR, applied by TCRdb to the 5' RACE reads, yields one record per CDR3 protein. This repertoire shows about 500,000 distinct CDR3 sequences, 24% found once; its top ten account for 8.5% to 9.5%. This sample also appeared in a second study, on T cells of mothers and their children.

Sequenced material: blood. These receptors came from a boy aged 5-17 years in good health.

The V call is TRBV4-1, the J call TRBJ2-1, with 7 positions matching TRBD2. Germline CDR1 reads MGHRA; CDR2 reads YSYEKL. CDR3 length: 16 amino acids. The V segment lost 0 bases and the J segment 4 bases; nucleotides outside the gene matches: 6. In DNA, the CDR3 is TGCGCCAGCAGCCAAGAGTCGGGAGGTTTGTACAATGAGCAGTTCTTC. As protein: CASSQESGGLYNEQFF.

The rearrangement links TRBV7-3 to TRBJ1-1; D is unresolved. The CDR3 has 13 residues. CDR1 is SGHTA, CDR2 FQGTGA, per germline. Trimming pared 3 bases from V and 4 bases from J, leaving 9 bases between. This CDR3 is CASSFLEGTEAFF. As DNA, the CDR3 is TGTGCCAGCAGCTTTCTGGAGGGCACTGAAGCTTTCTTT.

Many counts were recorded for this clonotype. V is TRBV7-9 and J is TRBJ2-5, with 7 nucleotides matching TRBD1. Germline V gene data show CDR1 as SEHNR and CDR2 as FQNEAQ (reference sequence). V lost 3 bases to trimming and J lost 0 bases; unmatched junction nucleotides: 7. CDR3 length: 16 residues. The CDR3 bases are TGTGCCAGCAGCTTCCCGAGACAGGGCCACCAAGAGACCCAGTACTTC. Protein: CASSFPRQGHQETQYF.

This chain joins TRBV20-1 and TRBJ2-7; TRBD1 matches 10 bases. J was trimmed by 4 bases and V by 3 bases; bases with no gene match: 3. CDR3 length: 13 residues. Germline V gives CDR1 DFQATT, CDR2 SNEGSKA (reference sequence). CDR3 loop: CSARGQGKYEQYF. CDR3 nucleotide sequence: TGCAGTGCTAGGGGACAGGGGAAGTACGAGCAGTACTTC.

This clonotype came up many times. The chain uses TRBV7-2 and TRBJ2-1, with 9 bases identical to TRBD2. The length of the CDR3 is 15 residues. Trimming took 3 bases from V and 4 from J; bases not matched to a gene: 4. Germline V gene sequence: CDR1 SGHTA, CDR2 FQGNSA. The CDR3 loop is CASSFGGGGYNEQFF. CDR3 nucleotides: TGTGCCAGCAGCTTTGGCGGGGGGGGGTACAATGAGCAGTTCTTC.

J is TRBJ2-5 and V is TRBV13, with D perhaps TRBD1 (6 bases). The J call is doubtful: the DNA matches TRBJ2-7 better. Germline values: CDR1 PRHDT, CDR2 FYEKMQ (reference sequence). This CDR3 has 14 amino acids. Here the CDR3 reads CASSPPGTNYEQYF. The DNA for the CDR3 is TGTGCCAGCAGCCCACCCGGGACAAACTACGAGCAGTACTTC.

V usage is TRBV24-1 and J usage is TRBJ2-2; the D gene is possibly TRBD1 (6 bases). The V and J ends lost 0 bases and 6 bases respectively, with 13 bases between them. The germline gives CDR1 KGHDR, CDR2 SFDVKD. This CDR3 contains 16 residues. Written as DNA, the CDR3 is TGTGCCACCAGTGATTTGGCAGGGGATCGTCCCGGGGAGCTGTTTTTT. Amino acid sequence: CATSDLAGDRPGELFF.

The table lists this clonotype with a few counts. The genes are TRBV28 and TRBJ2-5, with 10 nucleotides matching TRBD1. Trimming at V came to 9 bases and at J to 1 base, leaving 20 bases not matched to a gene. This CDR3 is built from 19 residues. Germline V CDR1 and CDR2: MDHEN, SYDVKM. The CDR3 loop reads CASAIRACPGQGCQETQYF. DNA of the CDR3: TGTGCCAGTGCTATTCGAGCTTGCCCGGGACAGGGGTGCCAAGAGACCCAGTACTTC.

The genes are TRBV6-6 and TRBJ2-7; 7 positions agree with TRBD1. The germline V gene has CDR1 MNHNY and CDR2 SVGAGI (reference sequence). CDR3 length equals 14 residues. V gave up 2 bases and J gave up 5 bases; unmatched junction bases: 6. CDR3 DNA: TGTGCCAGCAGTTACCGTGACAGGGAGCACGAGCAGTACTTC. Translated: CASSYRDREHEQYF.

The rearrangement joins TRBV7-2 to TRBJ2-2, with 10 bases matching TRBD2. Per the germline V gene, CDR1 is SGHTA and CDR2 is FQGNSA. The CDR3 consists of 17 residues. With V trimmed by 5 bases and J by 6 bases, 12 bases remained unmatched. This chain's CDR3 is CASSPIAGGYSPGELFF. The CDR3 DNA is TGTGCCAGCAGCCCGATAGCGGGAGGTTATTCTCCCGGGGAGCTGTTTTTT.

This chain uses TRBV29-1 with TRBJ2-1, with D tentatively TRBD1 or TRBD2 (7 bases each). Germline V CDR1 and CDR2: SQVTM, ANQGSEA. This CDR3 spans 15 amino acids. The V end was cut by 2 bases, the J end by 5 bases, with 16 bases between. Here the CDR3 DNA reads TGCAGCGTTGAAAGCAGGGCAGGGGGGGACAATGAGCAGTTCTTC. Encoded protein: CSVESRAGGDNEQFF.

This clonotype was observed a few times. This chain connects TRBV28 to TRBJ1-1, with D unclear. The germline CDR1 and CDR2 sequences are MDHEN and SYDVKM. V was shortened by 4 bases and J by 2 bases, with 23 bases between the two germline ends. This CDR3 region has 18 residues. Here the CDR3 DNA reads TGTGCCAGCAGTTCAAGCCACAGTAAGGCCTTCCCCAACACTGAAGCTTTCTTT. This encodes CASSSSHSKAFPNTEAFF.

In this sample, this clonotype turned up a few times. The chain joins TRBV4-1 to TRBJ2-1; D is unresolved. Germline-derived CDR1 and CDR2 are MGHRA and YSYEKL. The CDR3 sequence is 17 residues long. Trimming removed 4 bases from V and 0 bases from J, with 16 bases in between. The CDR3 DNA follows: TGCGCCAGCAGCCCCAACCTACTAACCCGCTCCTACAATGAGCAGTTCTTC. Encoded protein: CASSPNLLTRSYNEQFF.

The rearrangement links TRBV5-6 to TRBJ2-7; D is uncertain. CDR3 length equals 14 residues. Per germline, CDR1 SGHDT and CDR2 YYEEEE. V lost 3 bases to trimming and J lost 2 bases, with 12 bases between them. The CDR3 DNA follows: TGTGCCAGCAGCTCCCGCATAATCCCCTACGAGCAGTACTTC. Protein product: CASSSRIIPYEQYF. Based on the CDR3 plus reference TRBV5-6 and TRBJ2-7, the full variable domain is DAGVTQSPTHLIKTRGQQVTLRCSPKSGHDTVSWYQQALGQGPQFIFQYYEEEERQRGNFPDRFSGHQFPNYSSELNVNALLLGDSALYLCASSSRIIPYEQYFGPGTRLTVT.

The chain is built from TRBV28 and TRBJ1-2; the match to TRBD1 covers 9 bases. The CDR3 totals 15 residues. Trimming cost V 4 bases and J 3 bases; bases outside gene matches: 6. The V gene's germline CDR1 is MDHEN and CDR2 SYDVKM. The CDR3 coding sequence is TGTGCCAGCAGTTCACAGGGGGCTGAAGACTATGGCTACACCTTC. It translates to CASSSQGAEDYGYTF.

A few counts support this clonotype. The chain is built from TRBV28 and TRBJ2-4, with a weak D call TRBD1 (6 bases). The CDR3 consists of 15 residues. The V end was cut by 4 bases, the J end by 2 bases, with 12 bases between. From germline, CDR1 is MDHEN and CDR2 SYDVKM. CDR3 region: CASSSPGETKNIQYF. The CDR3, as DNA: TGTGCCAGCAGTTCTCCAGGGGAGACCAAAAACATTCAGTACTTC.

This clonotype was observed a handful of times. Compared with germline, one end of the junction differs, possibly owing to a read error. The V gene is TRBV11-1, the J gene TRBJ2-3; 8 bases are shared with TRBD2. CDR3 length: 14 amino acids. Per germline, CDR1 SGHAT and CDR2 FQDESV (reference sequence). CDR3 sequence: CASTSRTSRDTQYF. The CDR3 DNA follows: TGTGCCAGCACCAGTAGGACTAGCAGAGATACGCAGTATTTT.

CDR3 sequence (DNA): TGTGCCAGCAGCACAGATCTCGGACCAACGGCAGATACGCAGTATTTT. Translation gives CASSTDLGPTADTQYF. V usage is TRBV11-3 and J usage is TRBJ2-3; D is uncertain. The CDR3 has 16 residues. The V and J ends lost 5 bases and 4 bases respectively, with 19 bases between them. The V gene's germline CDR1 is SGHNT and CDR2 YENEEA.

This clonotype was detected a few times. This chain uses TRBV4-1 with TRBJ2-1, with 7 bases fitting TRBD2. The CDR3 runs to 15 residues. From germline, CDR1 is MGHRA and CDR2 YSYEKL. Trimming cost V 5 bases and J 8 bases; bases outside gene matches: 12. CDR3 protein: CASSFQRDRSDEQFF. The CDR3 DNA reads TGCGCCAGCAGCTTCCAGCGGGACCGATCGGATGAGCAGTTCTTC.

This clonotype appeared many times. The chain combines TRBV28 with TRBJ2-1; 12 nucleotides line up with TRBD1. The CDR3 loop spans 15 amino acids. CDR1 and CDR2 (germline): MDHEN, SYDVKM. J lost 4 bases, V lost 6 bases, and 4 bases had no gene match. CDR3 in DNA: TGTGCCAGCAGCCTGGGACAGGGGGCTTACAATGAGCAGTTCTTC. Residues: CASSLGQGAYNEQFF.